This TCR beta chain was captured in a study of molecular identifiers for immune sequencing clone quantification. V was pared by 3 bases and J by 8 bases, with 27 bases between. In germline, CDR1 is SGDLS, CDR2 YYNGEE. CDR3 length equals 18 residues. TCRdb reanalysed the PCR reads using MiXCR and keeps one entry per CDR3 protein. The table lists fewer than 350,000 distinct CDR3 sequences, roughly 24% of them singletons. This chain joins TRBV9 and TRBJ2-1; no clear D gene. This TCR came from a human donor in good health. Some libraries in this study had Jurkat cell RNA spiked in. The specimen was naive CD8+ T cells from blood, with Jurkat cell RNA spiked in. The subset: FACS-sorted CD8+CD4-CCR7+CD45RA+ naive T cells. The DNA of the CDR3 is TGTGCCAGCAGCGGGAGAGAGCTTTCGATCCAGGAGAGCGATGAGCAGTTCTTC. It is translated as CASSGRELSIQESDEQFF.